This T cell receptor beta chain was profiled in a study of T cells after yellow fever vaccination. Notes on the study in general: Contaminating bulk clonotypes could be abundant in FACS-sorted repertoires.

In the case of this clonotype: Its antigen is undetermined.

In TCRdb, the 5' RACE reads were re-called with MiXCR into one record per CDR3 protein. The data contain about 320,000 distinct CDR3 sequences, around 7.3% of them seen just once; the ten biggest clones take up roughly a sixth. Germline V gives CDR1 MNHEY, CDR2 SVGAGI. V shed 2 bases and J 7 bases; nucleotides not matched to a gene: 5. The CDR3 is 15 residues long. This material consisted of PBMCs, taken approximately 47 days after the first yellow fever vaccination. This receptor was identified in a man younger than 30 who received the YFV17D yellow fever vaccine. The V gene is TRBV6-5, the J gene TRBJ2-2; 9 positions match TRBD2. CDR3 coding DNA: TGTGCCAGCAGTTACGCTAGCGGGGCGGGCGGGGAGCTGTTTTTT. Translating it yields CASSYASGAGGELFF.